This T cell receptor beta chain was found in a study of T cells after yellow fever vaccination. This clonotype came up many times. The ends were cut back, 7 bases at V and 6 bases at J, with 13 bases in the middle. CDR1 is SEHNR, CDR2 FQNEAQ, per germline (reference sequence). The CDR3 has 13 amino acids. TCRdb redid the calling of the 5' RACE reads with MiXCR, one entry per CDR3 protein. The table records roughly 120,000 distinct CDR3 sequences, about 7.2% of them present only once. This TCR was sampled from a man between 18 and 29 years old who received the YFV17D yellow fever vaccine. The sample consisted of CD4+ T cells sorted from PBMCs, taken about 49 days after the first yellow fever vaccination. This chain links TRBV7-9 with TRBJ2-1, with a weak D call TRBD2 (6 bases). CDR3 residues: CASMEGGFNEQFF. The CDR3 DNA reads TGTGCCAGCATGGAGGGTGGGTTCAATGAGCAGTTCTTC.